This T cell receptor (beta chain) appears in the sequencing data of a study of T cells in Graves' hyperthyroidism and ophthalmopathy. Study-wide context: The blood sample was taken at first diagnosis, before treatment began.

The length of the CDR3 is 15 residues. Germline V CDR1 and CDR2: SGHRS, YFSETQ. In the ophthalmopathy cohort, Clinical Activity Score was at least 3, NOSPECS grade at least 4, and duration under 3 months. The study based diagnoses on clinical symptoms, serum thyroxine and TRAb, thyroid ultrasound and orbital computed tomography. Amplification of TCR beta CDR3 regions was performed using RNA transcripts as template. Using the HTBI primer set, a first-round RT-PCR was run on the TCR CDR3. In TCRdb, the multiplex PCR reads were re-called with MiXCR into one record per CDR3 protein. Of approximately 600,000 distinct CDR3 sequences listed, around 20% are singletons. This clonotype was recorded a few times. Sequence at one end of the junction differs from germline and may be a read error.

The chain uses TRBV5-1 and TRBJ2-2, with D perhaps matching TRBD2 (5 bases). The origin of this receptor is a man aged 30-40 years with Graves' ophthalmopathy. Sample: blood. CDR3 residues: CASSLEAHGTGELSF. CDR3 DNA: TGCGCCAGCAGCTTGGAGGCCCATGGAACCGGGGAGCTGTCTTTT.